The clone carrying this T cell receptor (beta chain) came up a few times. This entry is derived from a study of regulatory T cells in long-lasting Graves disease. Time point described: newly diagnosed GD, antithyroid drugs for less than 3 months. With RNA extracted from PBMCs as input, the TCR library was made. Investigators prepared the TCR beta libraries by applying iRepertoire HTBI primers and Arm-PCR of CDR3 regions. TCRdb ran MiXCR on the multiplex PCR reads and lists one entry per CDR3 protein. Seen here are fewer than 450,000 distinct CDR3 sequences, 14% to 15% observed once, and the top ten hold about 7.6%. The CDR3 extends over 19 amino acids. CDR1 and CDR2 from the germline V gene are LGHNT and FRNRAP. V shed 5 bases and J 0 bases; nucleotides not matched to a gene: 12. This sample was also put to use in a study of T cells in Graves' hyperthyroidism and ophthalmopathy.

The V gene is TRBV12-5, the J gene TRBJ2-6, with TRBD1 matching over 8 bases. Sequenced material: peripheral blood mononuclear cells (PBMCs), taken at new diagnosis, from a patient treated with antithyroid drugs. The source of this sequence is a woman aged 40 to 50 with Graves disease. In DNA form, the CDR3 reads TGTGCTAGTGGTACACCGGACAGGGCCCCATCCTCTGGGGCCAACGTCCTGACTTTC. This codes for CASGTPDRAPSSGANVLTF.